These 30 T cell receptor beta chains were sequenced from one sample in a study of shared clonotypes between healthy human individuals. Produced via immunoSEQ multiplex PCR; TCRdb's table is partial and in-frame only. The data contain millions of clones, more than 80% of them singletons. Material: naive CD4+ T cells sorted from blood. Noted subset: CD45RA+ positively selected. The receptor set was obtained from a young man in good health.

This rearrangement joins TRBV7-2 to TRBJ2-1, with 8 bases identical to TRBD2. The CDR3 totals 15 residues. Germline lookup yields CDR1 SGHTA and CDR2 FQGNSA. V lost 3 bases, J lost 2 bases, and 3 bases stayed unmatched. The DNA for the CDR3 is TGTGCCAGCAGCTTGAGGGGACTAGCCTACAATGAGCAGTTCTTC. This encodes CASSLRGLAYNEQFF.

The chain employs TRBV18 and TRBJ2-7; D is unresolved. Germline CDR1 reads KGHSH; CDR2 reads LQKENI. V gave up 0 bases and J gave up 4 bases, with 10 bases separating them. This CDR3 is 14 amino acids long. CDR3 nucleotides: TGTGCCAGCTCACCACCGGATAGGGAATACGAGCAGTACTTC. It codes for CASSPPDREYEQYF.

This rearrangement joins TRBV28 to TRBJ1-5, with TRBD1 identical over 9 bases. Germline V CDR1 and CDR2: MDHEN, SYDVKM. This CDR3 is 14 amino acids long. The V segment lost 9 bases and the J segment 4 bases; nucleotides outside the gene matches: 7. In DNA form, the CDR3 reads TGTGCCAGTGGGACAGGGTTTATGAATCAGCCCCAGCATTTT. Amino acid sequence: CASGTGFMNQPQHF.

The chain employs TRBV4-1 and TRBJ2-7; 7 positions match TRBD2. Germline-derived CDR1 and CDR2 are MGHRA and YSYEKL. V shed 1 base, J shed 2 bases, and the junction held 11 bases outside the gene matches. The CDR3 length is 17 residues. The CDR3, as DNA: TGCGCCAGCAGCCAAGGGGGAGGGAAGGTGAGGACCTACGAGCAGTACTTC. Amino acid sequence: CASSQGGGKVRTYEQYF.

V usage is TRBV27 and J usage is TRBJ2-7; 8 bases fit TRBD1. Germline loops: CDR1 MNHEY, CDR2 SMNVEV (reference sequence). The CDR3 loop spans 12 amino acids. V was clipped by 6 bases and J by 6 bases; unmatched bases: 4. The CDR3 spells CASRRTGFEQYF. CDR3 DNA sequence: TGTGCCAGCAGACGGACAGGGTTCGAGCAGTACTTC.

The rearrangement uses TRBV6-5 and TRBJ2-7, with D perhaps matching TRBD2 (6 bases). Trimming took off 5 bases at V and 4 bases at J, with 15 bases between the two ends. CDR1 is MNHEY, CDR2 SVGAGI, per germline. The length of the CDR3 is 14 residues. CDR3 region: CASSPTLARYEQYF. CDR3 DNA: TGTGCCAGCAGTCCGACTCTAGCGAGATACGAGCAGTACTTC.

V gene TRBV9 combines with J gene TRBJ2-2; TRBD2 matches at 9 bases. Trimming cost V 4 bases and J 5 bases; bases outside gene matches: 9. Germline loops: CDR1 SGDLS, CDR2 YYNGEE. CDR3 length: 16 residues. CDR3 amino acids: CASSRVAGVQTGELFF. The CDR3 nucleotides read TGTGCCAGCAGCAGGGTAGCGGGAGTACAAACCGGGGAGCTGTTTTTT. Filled out from reference TRBV9 and TRBJ2-2, the complete variable domain reads DSGVTQTPKHLITATGQRVTLRCSPRSGDLSVYWYQQSLDQGLQFLIQYYNGEERAKGNILERFSAQQFPDLHSELNLSSLELGDSALYFCASSRVAGVQTGELFFGEGSRLTVL.

The chain combines TRBV15 with TRBJ2-7, with D possibly TRBD1 on 5 matching bases. The CDR3 spans 14 residues. CDR1 and CDR2 (germline): LNHNV, YYDKDF (reference sequence). V was pared by 1 base and J by 0 bases, with 7 bases between. CDR3 loop: CATSRGDSSYEQYF. Written as DNA, the CDR3 is TGTGCCACCAGCAGAGGTGACAGCTCCTACGAGCAGTACTTC.

The gene calls are TRBV7-9 and TRBJ1-1; D remains ambiguous. Trimming pared 0 bases from V and 1 base from J, leaving 12 bases between. The CDR3 runs to 16 residues. CDR1 and CDR2 from the germline V gene are SEHNR and FQNEAQ (reference sequence). CDR3 sequence (DNA): TGTGCCAGCAGCTTAGCGCTTAGTTCACAGAACACTGAAGCTTTCTTT. Its translation is CASSLALSSQNTEAFF.

This chain uses TRBV14 with TRBJ2-7; D remains ambiguous. This CDR3 contains 12 residues. V gave up 0 bases and J gave up 6 bases, with 6 bases separating them. Germline values: CDR1 SGHDN, CDR2 FVKESK. DNA for the CDR3: TGTGCCAGCAGCCAAGATCTTTCCGAGCAGTACTTC. Translating gives CASSQDLSEQYF.

The chain uses TRBV6-5 and TRBJ2-5; D uncertain. Germline CDR1 is MNHEY and CDR2 is SVGAGI. Between the trimmed V and J ends, which lost 3 bases and 3 bases, there was a span of 8 bases. CDR3 length: 13 amino acids. DNA for the CDR3: TGTGCCAGCAGTTATAACGGAAAAGAGACCCAGTACTTC. Its translation: CASSYNGKETQYF.

The chain links TRBV10-3 to TRBJ2-5, with 8 bases fitting TRBD2. V trimming: 3 bases; J trimming: 4 bases; junction bases outside the gene matches: 7. The length of the CDR3 is 15 residues. Germline CDR1 and CDR2: ENHRY and SYGVKD. CDR3 amino acids: CAISDSERERETQYF. CDR3 bases: TGTGCCATCAGTGATTCTGAGCGGGAGAGAGAGACCCAGTACTTC.

This rearrangement joins TRBV6-4 to TRBJ2-3, with D possibly TRBD1 on 6 matching bases. Germline V CDR1 and CDR2: MRHNA, SNTAGT. CDR3 length: 13 residues. Deletions cut 2 bases from V and 6 bases from J, with 9 bases between. CDR3 nucleotide sequence: TGTGCCAGCAGTGACCGAAGGGGGGATACGCAGTATTTT. Its translation: CASSDRRGDTQYF.

This clone was detected only once. This chain joins TRBV6-5 and TRBJ2-7, with D tentatively TRBD2 (6 bases). This CDR3 comprises 12 residues. Between the trimmed V and J ends, which lost 6 bases and 6 bases, there was a span of 12 bases. CDR1 and CDR2 from the germline V gene are MNHEY and SVGAGI. The CDR3 region has the DNA TGTGCCAGCAGATCCGTGGGGGGCGAGCAGTACTTC. This codes for CASRSVGGEQYF.

V usage is TRBV7-9 and J usage is TRBJ1-4, with D perhaps TRBD1 (6 bases). CDR1 and CDR2 from the germline V gene are SEHNR and FQNEAQ (reference sequence). The CDR3 length is 16 residues. V lost 5 bases and J 7 bases, leaving 20 bases between the germline ends. Written as DNA, the CDR3 is TGTGCCAGCAGCCCCAGGTTCGGGCAGGGGCCTGAAAAACTGTTTTTT. Encoded protein: CASSPRFGQGPEKLFF.

The V gene is TRBV30, the J gene TRBJ2-2; tentatively, D is TRBD1 (5 bases). The CDR3 consists of 14 residues. Germline lookup yields CDR1 GTSNPN and CDR2 SVGIG (reference sequence). V shed 4 bases and J shed 6 bases, with 15 bases lying between them. The CDR3 sequence: CAWTFQGYPGELFF. CDR3 coding DNA: TGTGCCTGGACCTTCCAGGGATACCCCGGGGAGCTGTTTTTT.

This chain connects TRBV21-1 to TRBJ2-1; TRBD2, the D gene given by the table, was not confirmed from the DNA. TRBV21-1 has pseudogene status. The CDR3 loop spans 16 amino acids. The CDR3 region has the DNA TGTGCCAGCAGCACCCCACCGGGACTAGAATACAATGAGCAGTTCTTC. It specifies CASSTPPGLEYNEQFF.

The CDR3 nucleotides are TGTGCCAGCAGCCAATTGAGCGGGGGGGCCTACAATGAGCAGTTCTTC. Its translation: CASSQLSGGAYNEQFF. The chain recombines TRBV4-2 with TRBJ2-1, with 10 bases fitting TRBD2. CDR1 and CDR2 (germline): LGHNA, YNFKEQ. V gave up 2 bases and J gave up 2 bases; unmatched junction bases: 3. This CDR3 has 16 residues.

This chain connects TRBV5-1 to TRBJ2-2; perhaps TRBD2 as D (5 bases). The CDR3 loop spans 15 amino acids. Germline CDR1 reads SGHRS; CDR2 reads YFSETQ. Trimming removed 5 bases from V and 1 base from J, with 12 bases in between. CDR3 coding DNA: TGCGCCAGCAGAAAGACCGGACTGAACACCGGGGAGCTGTTTTTT. It specifies CASRKTGLNTGELFF.

The chain carries TRBV7-2 and TRBJ2-3; 9 bases agree with TRBD2. The germline V gene has CDR1 SGHTA and CDR2 FQGNSA. V was clipped by 5 bases and J by 8 bases; unmatched bases: 11. This CDR3 comprises 15 residues. This CDR3 is CASSPSPSGTITQYF. For the CDR3, the DNA is TGTGCCAGCAGCCCTTCTCCTAGCGGGACTATTACGCAGTATTTT. Drawing the rest from reference TRBV7-2 and TRBJ2-3, the complete variable domain is GAGVSQSPSNKVTEKGKDVELRCDPISGHTALYWYRQSLGQGLEFLIYFQGNSAPDKSGLPSDRFSAERTGGSVSTLTIQRTQQEDSAVYLCASSPSPSGTITQYFGPGTRLTVL.

The V call is TRBV7-2, the J call TRBJ1-1; the D gene is possibly TRBD1 (5 bases). V gave up 2 bases and J gave up 4 bases, with 14 bases separating them. CDR1 and CDR2 from the germline V gene are SGHTA and FQGNSA. CDR3 size: 15 residues. For the CDR3, the DNA is TGTGCCAGCAGCTTATTTGGGGGGGAGGGCACTGAAGCTTTCTTT. Translation gives CASSLFGGEGTEAFF.

This chain links TRBV6-5 with TRBJ2-7; 10 nucleotides match TRBD1. Looked up from germline, CDR1 is MNHEY and CDR2 is SVGAGI. The CDR3 totals 14 residues. With V trimmed by 5 bases and J by 9 bases, 10 bases remained unmatched. The CDR3 sequence is CASSRAGTGDRQYF. In nucleotides, the CDR3 is TGTGCCAGCAGTCGCGCCGGGACAGGGGATCGGCAGTACTTC.

The V gene is TRBV6-5, the J gene TRBJ2-7; D remains unclear. Germline V gene data show CDR1 as MNHEY and CDR2 as SVGAGI. This CDR3 is built from 11 residues. V was pared by 5 bases and J by 4 bases, with 6 bases between. CDR3 region: CASSRMYEQYF. CDR3 coding DNA: TGTGCCAGCAGTAGGATGTACGAGCAGTACTTC.

V and J are TRBV9 and TRBJ1-1; D gene ambiguous. The germline CDR1 and CDR2 sequences are SGDLS and YYNGEE. The CDR3 has 14 amino acids. With 4 bases removed from V and 0 bases from J, the gap between germline ends came to 10 bases. The CDR3 reads CASSPPIMNTEAFF. The CDR3 DNA follows: TGTGCCAGCAGCCCCCCAATCATGAACACTGAAGCTTTCTTT.

The J gene is TRBJ2-7, the V gene TRBV30, with TRBD2 matching 8 bases. CDR1 GTSNPN and CDR2 SVGIG come from the germline V gene (reference sequence). V lost 2 bases to trimming and J lost 5 bases; unmatched junction nucleotides: 14. This CDR3 spans 16 amino acids. CDR3 sequence (DNA): TGTGCCTGGAGTCAGGGGTCCGGGACTAGGTCCGACGAGCAGTACTTC. Amino acid sequence: CAWSQGSGTRSDEQYF.

CDR3 sequence reads: CASSGQGAGGSYNEQFF. CDR3 nucleotide sequence: TGTGCCAGCAGCGGGCAGGGGGCCGGGGGCTCCTACAATGAGCAGTTCTTC. The chain employs TRBV9 and TRBJ2-1; 8 bases match TRBD1. The J segment lost 0 bases and the V segment lost 3 bases, leaving 8 bases of the junction unmatched. The V gene's germline CDR1 is SGDLS and CDR2 YYNGEE. The length of the CDR3 is 17 residues. Supplemented by reference TRBV9 and TRBJ2-1, the full variable domain reads DSGVTQTPKHLITATGQRVTLRCSPRSGDLSVYWYQQSLDQGLQFLIQYYNGEERAKGNILERFSAQQFPDLHSELNLSSLELGDSALYFCASSGQGAGGSYNEQFFGPGTRLTVL.

The V call is TRBV7-2, the J call TRBJ2-3, with 8 bases aligning to TRBD1. Germline-derived CDR1 and CDR2 are SGHTA and FQGNSA. V lost 4 bases to trimming and J lost 14 bases; unmatched junction nucleotides: 8. CDR3 length: 12 amino acids. For the CDR3, the DNA is TGTGCCAGCAGCTCCGTCCGGGACAGGATGTATTTT. Translating gives CASSSVRDRMYF.

This clone has a handful of counts. The chain couples TRBV30 to TRBJ1-1; no clear D gene. CDR3 size: 11 residues. The V gene's germline CDR1 is GTSNPN and CDR2 SVGIG (reference sequence). Trimming took off 2 bases at V and 5 bases at J, with 6 bases between the two ends. The CDR3 is CAWSKRTEAFF. Written as DNA, the CDR3 is TGTGCCTGGAGTAAGCGGACTGAAGCTTTCTTT. The full variable domain, its missing parts supplied by reference TRBV30 and TRBJ1-1, is SQTIHQWPATLVQPVGSPLSLECTVEGTSNPNLYWYRQAAGRGLQLLFYSVGIGQISSEVPQNLSASRPQDRQFILSSKKLLLSDSGFYLCAWSKRTEAFFGQGTRLTVV.

This clone has just a few counts. The chain recombines TRBV6-1 with TRBJ1-6, with 7 bases that match TRBD1. Germline lookup yields CDR1 MNHNS and CDR2 SASEGT. There are 16 residues in the CDR3. V was pared by 4 bases and J by 8 bases, with 11 bases of the junction left unmatched. DNA of the CDR3: TGTGCCAGCAGTGGGACAGGCTCCGGGAGGGATTCACCCCTCCACTTT. Protein: CASSGTGSGRDSPLHF.

A single count supports this clone. The chain recombines TRBV4-1 with TRBJ2-3; 10 positions match TRBD1. This CDR3 comprises 15 residues. Germline lookup yields CDR1 MGHRA and CDR2 YSYEKL. Germline trimming cut 6 bases from V and 5 bases from J; bases unmatched to any gene: 8. The DNA for the CDR3 is TGCGCCAGCAGATCCGGGACAGGGGTGCGAGATACGCAGTATTTT. Protein sequence: CASRSGTGVRDTQYF.